This T cell receptor beta chain was documented in a study of blood T cell repertoires in COVID-19. Overall study context: Whether acute or convalescent, the COVID-19 samples came from the United States, Italy and Spain. The cDNA or gDNA used as material had been derived from T cells, B-cell-depleted T cells, or PBMCs.

Repertoires were generated with immunoSEQ multiplex PCR, while TCRdb's copy carries only in-frame clones and drops some. The profile shows around 100,000 clones, 82% of them singletons. This clone is a singleton in its sample. The sample consisted of peripheral blood. This TCR was sampled from a man in his sixties or seventies with acute or convalescent COVID-19.

DNA for the CDR3: TGTGCCAGTTACCGGGGGGCAAACAATGAGCAGTTCTTC. Amino acids: CASYRGANNEQFF. The V call is TRBV2, the J call TRBJ2-1; perhaps TRBD2 as D (7 bases). Germline V CDR1 and CDR2: SNHLY, FYNNEI. This CDR3 has 13 residues. Trimming left V 9 bases short and J 5 bases short, with 14 bases between.